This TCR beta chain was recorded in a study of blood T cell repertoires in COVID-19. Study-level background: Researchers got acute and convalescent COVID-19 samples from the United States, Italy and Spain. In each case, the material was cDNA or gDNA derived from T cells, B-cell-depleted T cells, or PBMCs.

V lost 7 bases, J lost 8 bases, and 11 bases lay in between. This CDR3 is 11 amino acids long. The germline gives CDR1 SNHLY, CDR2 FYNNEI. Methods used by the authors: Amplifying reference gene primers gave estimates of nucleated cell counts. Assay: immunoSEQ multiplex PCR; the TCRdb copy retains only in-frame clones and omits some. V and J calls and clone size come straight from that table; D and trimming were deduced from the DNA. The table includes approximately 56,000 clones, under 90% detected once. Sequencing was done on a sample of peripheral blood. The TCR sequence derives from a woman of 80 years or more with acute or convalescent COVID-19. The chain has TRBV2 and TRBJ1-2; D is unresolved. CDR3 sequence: CASNPTRGYTF. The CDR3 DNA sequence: TGTGCCAGCAATCCGACACGCGGCTACACCTTC.